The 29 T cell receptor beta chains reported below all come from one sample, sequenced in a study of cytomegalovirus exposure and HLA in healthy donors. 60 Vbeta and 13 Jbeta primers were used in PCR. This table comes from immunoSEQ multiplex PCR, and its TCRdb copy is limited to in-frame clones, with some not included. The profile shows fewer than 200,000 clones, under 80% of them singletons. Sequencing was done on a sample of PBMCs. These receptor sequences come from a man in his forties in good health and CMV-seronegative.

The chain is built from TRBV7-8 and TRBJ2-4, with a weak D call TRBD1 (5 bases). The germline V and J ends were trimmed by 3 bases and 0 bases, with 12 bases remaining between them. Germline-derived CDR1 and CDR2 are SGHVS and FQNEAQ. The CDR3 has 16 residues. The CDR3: CASSFGADLAKNIQYF. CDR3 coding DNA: TGTGCCAGCAGCTTTGGGGCAGATCTAGCCAAAAACATTCAGTACTTC.

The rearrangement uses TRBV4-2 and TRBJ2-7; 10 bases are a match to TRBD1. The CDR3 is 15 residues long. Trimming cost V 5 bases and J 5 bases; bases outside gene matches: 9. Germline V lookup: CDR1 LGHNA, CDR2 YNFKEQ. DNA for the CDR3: TGTGCCAGCAGCGTGGACGGGACAGGGGTTAACGAGCAGTACTTC. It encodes CASSVDGTGVNEQYF.

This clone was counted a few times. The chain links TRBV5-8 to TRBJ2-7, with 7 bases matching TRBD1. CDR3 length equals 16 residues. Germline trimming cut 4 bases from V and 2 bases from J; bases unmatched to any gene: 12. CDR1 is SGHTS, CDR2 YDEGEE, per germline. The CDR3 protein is CASSRYRDREAYEQYF. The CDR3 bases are TGTGCCAGCAGCAGGTACCGGGACAGAGAAGCCTACGAGCAGTACTTC.

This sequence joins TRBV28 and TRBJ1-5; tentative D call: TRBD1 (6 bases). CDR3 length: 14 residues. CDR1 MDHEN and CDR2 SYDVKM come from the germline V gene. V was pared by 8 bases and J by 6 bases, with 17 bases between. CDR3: CASAITGQTQPQHF. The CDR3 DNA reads TGTGCCAGCGCAATCACCGGACAGACTCAGCCCCAGCATTTT.

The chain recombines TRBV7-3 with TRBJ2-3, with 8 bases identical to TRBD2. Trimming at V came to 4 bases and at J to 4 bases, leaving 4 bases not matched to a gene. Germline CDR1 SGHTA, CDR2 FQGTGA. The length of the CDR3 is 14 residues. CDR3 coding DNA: TGTGCCAGCAGCTCCGGGGGGGGCCCAGATACGCAGTATTTT. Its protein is CASSSGGGPDTQYF.

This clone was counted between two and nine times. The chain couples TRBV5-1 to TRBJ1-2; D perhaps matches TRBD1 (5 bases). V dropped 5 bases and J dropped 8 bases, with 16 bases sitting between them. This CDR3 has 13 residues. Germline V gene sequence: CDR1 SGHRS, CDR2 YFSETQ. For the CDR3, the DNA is TGCGCCAGCAGGACTGACAGTCCTATGGGCTACACCTTC. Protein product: CASRTDSPMGYTF.

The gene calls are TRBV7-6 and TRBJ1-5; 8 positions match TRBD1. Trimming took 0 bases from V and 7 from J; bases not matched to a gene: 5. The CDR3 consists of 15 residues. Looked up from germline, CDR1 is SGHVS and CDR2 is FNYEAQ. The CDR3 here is CASSLAQGAGQPQHF. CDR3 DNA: TGTGCCAGCAGCTTAGCCCAGGGGGCTGGACAGCCCCAGCATTTT.

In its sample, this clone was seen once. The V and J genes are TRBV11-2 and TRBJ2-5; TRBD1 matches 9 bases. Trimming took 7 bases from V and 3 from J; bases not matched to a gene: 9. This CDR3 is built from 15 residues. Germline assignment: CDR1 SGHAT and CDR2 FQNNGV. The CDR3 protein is CASTHHRGREETQYF. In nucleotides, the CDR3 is TGTGCCAGCACACATCACAGGGGGCGGGAAGAGACCCAGTACTTC. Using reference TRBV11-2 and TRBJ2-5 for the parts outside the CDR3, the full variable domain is EAGVAQSPRYKIIEKRQSVAFWCNPISGHATLYWYQQILGQGPKLLIQFQNNGVVDDSQLPKDRFSAERLKGVDSTLKIQPAKLEDSAVYLCASTHHRGREETQYFGPGTRLLVL.

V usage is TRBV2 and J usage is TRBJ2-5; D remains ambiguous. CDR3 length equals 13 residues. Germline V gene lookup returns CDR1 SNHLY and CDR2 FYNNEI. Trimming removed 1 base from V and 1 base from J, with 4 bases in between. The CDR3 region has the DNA TGTGCCAGCAGTGAAGACAGCCAAGAGACCCAGTACTTC. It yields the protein CASSEDSQETQYF.

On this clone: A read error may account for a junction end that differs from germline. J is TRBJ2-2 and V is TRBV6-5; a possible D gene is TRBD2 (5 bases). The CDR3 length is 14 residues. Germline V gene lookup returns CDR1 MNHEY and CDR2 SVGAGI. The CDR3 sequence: CASSLVKNTGELFF. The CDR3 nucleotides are TGTGCCAGCAGTTTGGTCAAGAACACCGGGGAACTGTTTTTT.

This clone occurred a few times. In DNA, the CDR3 is TGTGCCAGCAGCTTGTCCGGGACAGGGGGCAGGGAAGCTTTCTTT. This codes for CASSLSGTGGREAFF. The chain carries TRBV5-4 and TRBJ1-1; 12 bases map to TRBD1. Per the germline V gene, CDR1 is SGHNT and CDR2 is YYREEE (reference sequence). The CDR3 is 15 residues long. With V trimmed by 1 base and J by 8 bases, 6 bases remained unmatched.

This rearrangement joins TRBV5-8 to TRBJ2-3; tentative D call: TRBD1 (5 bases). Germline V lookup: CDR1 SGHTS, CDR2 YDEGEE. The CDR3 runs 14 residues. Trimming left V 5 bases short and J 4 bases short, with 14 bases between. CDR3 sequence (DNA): TGTGCCAGCAGACGAAGGGCCAGGGCAGATACGCAGTATTTT. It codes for CASRRRARADTQYF. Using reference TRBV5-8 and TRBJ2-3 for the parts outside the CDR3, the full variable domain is EAGVTQSPTHLIKTRGQQATLRCSPISGHTSVYWYQQALGLGLQFLLWYDEGEERNRGNFPPRFSGRQFPNYSSELNVNALELEDSALYLCASRRRARADTQYFGPGTRLTVL.

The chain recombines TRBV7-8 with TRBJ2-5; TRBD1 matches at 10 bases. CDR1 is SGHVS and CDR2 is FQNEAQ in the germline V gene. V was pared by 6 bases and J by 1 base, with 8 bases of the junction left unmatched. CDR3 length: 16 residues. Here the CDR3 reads CASRLSGTGVQETQYF. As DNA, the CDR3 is TGTGCCAGCAGGCTATCCGGGACAGGGGTCCAAGAGACCCAGTACTTC. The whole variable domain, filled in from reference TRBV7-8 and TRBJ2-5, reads GAGVSQSPRYKVAKRGQDVALRCDPISGHVSLFWYQQALGQGPEFLTYFQNEAQLDKSGLPSDRFFAERPEGSVSTLKIQRTQQEDSAVYLCASRLSGTGVQETQYFGPGTRLLVL.

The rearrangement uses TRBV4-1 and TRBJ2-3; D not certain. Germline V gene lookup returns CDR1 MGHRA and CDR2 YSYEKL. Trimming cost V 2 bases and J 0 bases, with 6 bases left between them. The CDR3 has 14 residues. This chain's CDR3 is CASSQFKSTDTQYF. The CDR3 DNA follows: TGCGCCAGCAGCCAATTTAAAAGCACAGATACGCAGTATTTT.

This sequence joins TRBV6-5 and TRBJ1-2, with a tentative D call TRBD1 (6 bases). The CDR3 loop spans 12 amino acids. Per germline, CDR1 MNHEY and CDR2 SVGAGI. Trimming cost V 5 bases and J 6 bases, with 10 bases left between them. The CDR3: CASSTYRDGYTF. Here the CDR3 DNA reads TGTGCCAGCAGTACCTACAGGGATGGCTACACCTTC.

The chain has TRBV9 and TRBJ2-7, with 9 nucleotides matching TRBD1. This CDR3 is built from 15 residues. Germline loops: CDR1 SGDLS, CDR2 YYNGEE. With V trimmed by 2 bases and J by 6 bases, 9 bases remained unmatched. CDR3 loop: CASSVTGTGTSEQYF. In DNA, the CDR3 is TGTGCCAGCAGCGTCACCGGGACAGGGACGTCCGAGCAGTACTTC.

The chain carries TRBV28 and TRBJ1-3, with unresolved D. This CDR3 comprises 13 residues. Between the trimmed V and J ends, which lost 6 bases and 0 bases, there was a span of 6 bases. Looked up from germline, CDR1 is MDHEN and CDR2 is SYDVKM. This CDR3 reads CASRQSSGNTIYF. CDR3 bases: TGTGCCAGCAGACAGAGCTCTGGAAACACCATATATTTT. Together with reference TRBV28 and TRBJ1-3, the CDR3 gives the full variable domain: DVKVTQSSRYLVKRTGEKVFLECVQDMDHENMFWYRQDPGLGLRLIYFSYDVKMKEKGDIPEGYSVSREKKERFSLILESASTNQTSMYLCASRQSSGNTIYFGEGSWLTVV.

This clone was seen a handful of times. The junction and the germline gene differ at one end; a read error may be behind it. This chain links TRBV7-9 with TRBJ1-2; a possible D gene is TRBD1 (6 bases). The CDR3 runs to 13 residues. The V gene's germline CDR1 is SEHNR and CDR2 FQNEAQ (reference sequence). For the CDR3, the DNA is TGTTCCAGCAGCTTTAGGACAGCCGATGGCTACACCTTC. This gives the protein CSSSFRTADGYTF.

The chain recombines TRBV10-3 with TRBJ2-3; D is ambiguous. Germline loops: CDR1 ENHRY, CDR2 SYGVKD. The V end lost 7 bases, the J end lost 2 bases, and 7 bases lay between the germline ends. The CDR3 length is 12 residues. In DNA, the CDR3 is TGTGCCATCACAGACTTCACAGATACGCAGTATTTT. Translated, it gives CAITDFTDTQYF.

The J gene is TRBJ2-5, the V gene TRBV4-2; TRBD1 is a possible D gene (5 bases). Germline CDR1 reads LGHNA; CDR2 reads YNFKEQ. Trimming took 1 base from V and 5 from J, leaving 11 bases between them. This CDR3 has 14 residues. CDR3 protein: CASSQVGGAETQYF. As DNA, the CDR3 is TGTGCCAGCAGCCAAGTTGGTGGGGCGGAGACCCAGTACTTC.

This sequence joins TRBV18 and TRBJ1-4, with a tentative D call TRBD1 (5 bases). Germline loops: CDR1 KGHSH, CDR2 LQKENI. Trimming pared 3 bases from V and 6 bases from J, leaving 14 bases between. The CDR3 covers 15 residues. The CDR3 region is CASSPRIPGDEKLFF. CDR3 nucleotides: TGTGCCAGCTCACCCCGCATACCGGGGGATGAAAAACTGTTTTTT.

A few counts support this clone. The CDR3 sequence is CASTPGGVFDGYTF. DNA of the CDR3: TGTGCCAGCACCCCGGGAGGGGTTTTTGATGGCTACACCTTC. The chain is built from TRBV28 and TRBJ1-2; D might be TRBD1 (5 bases). Trimming stripped 7 bases from V and 6 bases from J, with 18 bases between. This CDR3 contains 14 residues. CDR1 MDHEN and CDR2 SYDVKM come from the germline V gene.

The CDR3 DNA sequence: TGTGCCAGCAGCTTTCGGGGGATCGGAGCTAACTATGGCTACACCTTC. Translated, it gives CASSFRGIGANYGYTF. The rearrangement joins TRBV11-2 to TRBJ1-2; possibly TRBD1 for D (5 bases). Trimming left V 3 bases short and J 0 bases short, with 14 bases between. Germline-derived CDR1 and CDR2 are SGHAT and FQNNGV. This CDR3 has 16 amino acids.

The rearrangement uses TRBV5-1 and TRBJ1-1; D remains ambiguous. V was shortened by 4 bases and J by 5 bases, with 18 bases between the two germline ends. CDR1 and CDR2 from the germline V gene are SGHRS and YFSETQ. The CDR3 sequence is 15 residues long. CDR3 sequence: CASSAWAGDETEAFF. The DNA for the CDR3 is TGCGCCAGCAGCGCCTGGGCCGGGGATGAGACTGAAGCTTTCTTT.

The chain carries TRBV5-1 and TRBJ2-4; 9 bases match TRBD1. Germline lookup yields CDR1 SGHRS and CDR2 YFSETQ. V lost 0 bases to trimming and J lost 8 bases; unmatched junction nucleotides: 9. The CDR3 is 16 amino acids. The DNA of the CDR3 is TGCGCCAGCAGCTTGGGGAGGACAGGGGCGATGGACATTCAGTACTTC. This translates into CASSLGRTGAMDIQYF.

CDR3 sequence reads: CSVGRTSNPNYGYTF. DNA for the CDR3: TGCAGCGTTGGAAGAACTAGTAACCCTAACTATGGCTACACCTTC. The chain combines TRBV29-1 with TRBJ1-2; D remains ambiguous. The CDR3 sequence is 15 residues long. The V and J ends lost 4 bases and 0 bases respectively, with 15 bases between them. Germline values: CDR1 SQVTM, CDR2 ANQGSEA. Full variable domain (rest looked up from reference TRBV29-1 and TRBJ1-2): SAVISQKPSRDICQRGTSLTIQCQVDSQVTMMFWYRQQPGQSLTLIATANQGSEATYESGFVIDKFPISRPNLTFSTLTVSNMSPEDSSIYLCSVGRTSNPNYGYTFGSGTRLTVV.

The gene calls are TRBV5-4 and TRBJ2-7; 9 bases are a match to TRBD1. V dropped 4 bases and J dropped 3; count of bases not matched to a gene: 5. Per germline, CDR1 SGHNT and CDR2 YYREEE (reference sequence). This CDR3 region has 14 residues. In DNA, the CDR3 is TGTGCCAGCAGCCACGGGACAGGGTTCTACGAGCAGTACTTC. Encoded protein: CASSHGTGFYEQYF.

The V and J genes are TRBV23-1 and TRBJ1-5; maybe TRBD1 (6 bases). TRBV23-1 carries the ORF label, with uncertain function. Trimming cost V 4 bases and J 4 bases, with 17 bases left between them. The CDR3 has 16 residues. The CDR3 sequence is CASSRPGHPKNQPQHF. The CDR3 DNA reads TGCGCCAGCAGTCGGCCGGGACACCCAAAAAATCAGCCCCAGCATTTT.

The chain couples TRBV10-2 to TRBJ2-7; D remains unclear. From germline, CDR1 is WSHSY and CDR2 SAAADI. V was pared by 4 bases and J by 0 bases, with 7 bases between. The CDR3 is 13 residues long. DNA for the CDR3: TGCGCCAGCAGTGTAGACACCTCCTACGAGCAGTACTTC. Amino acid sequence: CASSVDTSYEQYF.